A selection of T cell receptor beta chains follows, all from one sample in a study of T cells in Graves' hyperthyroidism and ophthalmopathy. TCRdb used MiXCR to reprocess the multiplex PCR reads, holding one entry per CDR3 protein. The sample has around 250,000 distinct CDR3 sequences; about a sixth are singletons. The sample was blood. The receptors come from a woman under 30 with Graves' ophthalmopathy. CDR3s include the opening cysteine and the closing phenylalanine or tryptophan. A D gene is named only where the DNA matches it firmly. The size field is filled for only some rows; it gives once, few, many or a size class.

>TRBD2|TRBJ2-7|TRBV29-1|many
TGCAGCGTTGTAGGCCGTGGCGGGAGCTACGAGCAGTACTTC
CSVVGRGGSYEQYF
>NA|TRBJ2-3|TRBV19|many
TGTGCCAGCAGGACTAGCACAGATACGCAGTATTTT
CASRTSTDTQYF
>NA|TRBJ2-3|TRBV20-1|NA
TGCAGTGCTAACCTGGGCGGAGGCACAGATACGCGGTATTTT
CSANLGGGTDTRYF
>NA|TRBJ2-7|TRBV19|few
TGTGCCAGTAGTATAATCGGGGGCTACGAGCAGTACTTC
CASSIIGGYEQYF
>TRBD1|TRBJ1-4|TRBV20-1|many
TGCAGTGCTAGTCTTACAGGGGGCGCGAATGAAAAACTGTTTTTT
CSASLTGGANEKLFF
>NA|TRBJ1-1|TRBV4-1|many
TGCGCCAGCAGCCAAGGTGACGGAGGCGGCACTGAAGCTTTCTTT
CASSQGDGGGTEAFF
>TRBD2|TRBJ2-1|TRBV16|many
TGTGCCAGCGGGCTAGGACTAGCGGCCTACAATGAGCAGTTCTTC
CASGLGLAAYNEQFF
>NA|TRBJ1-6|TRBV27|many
TGTGCCAGCAGTCATCGTACTTATTCACCCCTCCACTTT
CASSHRTYSPLHF
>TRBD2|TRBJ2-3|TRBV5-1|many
TGCGCCAGCAGCCCGACTAGCGGGAGTAGCACAGATACGCAGTATTTT
CASSPTSGSSTDTQYF
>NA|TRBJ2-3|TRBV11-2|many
TGTGCCAGCAGCTTACGGCCAGTTCAGGAGGGCGGAGATACGCAGTATTTT
CASSLRPVQEGGDTQYF
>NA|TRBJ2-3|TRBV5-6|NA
TGTGCCAGCCTCCAACTAGAGCGCACAGATACGCAGTATTTT
CASLQLERTDTQYF
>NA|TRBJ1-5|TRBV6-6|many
TGTGCCAGCAGTTACTCAGGGGTTCAGCCCCAGCATTTT
CASSYSGVQPQHF
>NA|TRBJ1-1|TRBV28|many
TGTGCCAGCAGTTTATGGAGCCAGGGGAACACTGAAGCTTTCTTT
CASSLWSQGNTEAFF
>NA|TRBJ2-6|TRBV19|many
TGTGCCAGTAGTATGCGAGGGACTGGGGCCAACGTCCTGACTTTC
CASSMRGTGANVLTF
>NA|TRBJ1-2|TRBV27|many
TGTGCCAGCGGGGGCGGACGCTATGGCTACACCTTC
CASGGGRYGYTF
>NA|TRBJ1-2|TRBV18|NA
TGTGCCAGCTCACCCAGGGATTATGGCTACACCTTC
CASSPRDYGYTF
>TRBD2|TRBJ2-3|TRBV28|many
TGTGCCAGCAGTCTAACCCTAGCGGGAGGGCCTGGAGATACGCAGTATTTT
CASSLTLAGGPGDTQYF
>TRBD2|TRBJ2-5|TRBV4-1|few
TGCGCCAGCAGCCAGACCCTAGCGGGAGGGCCGGGAGAGACCCAGTACTTC
CASSQTLAGGPGETQYF
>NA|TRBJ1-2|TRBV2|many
TGTGCCAGCAGGAGCCTAAACTATGGCTACACCTTC
CASRSLNYGYTF
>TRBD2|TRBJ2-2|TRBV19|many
TGTGCCAGTAGTATTCCAACGGGGGGGGGCACCGGGGAGCTGTTTTTT
CASSIPTGGGTGELFF
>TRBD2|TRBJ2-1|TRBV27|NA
TGTGCCAGCAGTTTAGAGCGGGGCCGCAATGAGCAGTTCTTC
CASSLERGRNEQFF
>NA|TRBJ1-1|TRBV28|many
TGTGCCAGCAACCCCGGACGGCAGAACACTGAAGCTTTCTTT
CASNPGRQNTEAFF
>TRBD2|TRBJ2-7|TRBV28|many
TGTGCCAGCAGTTTGGGGGGGACGCGGTCCTACGAGCAGTACTTC
CASSLGGTRSYEQYF
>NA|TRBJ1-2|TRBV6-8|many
TGTGCCTACGGGGATGGGCTCAACCAAAACTATGGCTACACCTTC
CAYGDGLNQNYGYTF
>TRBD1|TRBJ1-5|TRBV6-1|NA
TGTGCCAGCAGTGGACAGGGGTTTGGCAATCAGCCCCAGCATTTT
CASSGQGFGNQPQHF
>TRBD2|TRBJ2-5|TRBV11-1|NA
TGTGCCAGCAGCCCAGTGGGGACTAGCGGGAGACAAGAGTCCCAGTACTTC
CASSPVGTSGRQESQYF
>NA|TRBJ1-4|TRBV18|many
TGTGCCAGCTCACCCCAAACAGGGTGGGGGAATGAAAAACTGTTTTTT
CASSPQTGWGNEKLFF
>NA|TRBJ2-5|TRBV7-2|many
TGTGCCAGCAGCTTAGGGGGGGGGGCGAAGACCCAGTACTTC
CASSLGGGAKTQYF